The 5 T cell receptor beta chains in this list originate from one sample, sequenced in a study of early T cells in non-severe SARS-CoV-2 infection. One entry per CDR3 protein, called by TCRdb with MiXCR from the 5' RACE reads. The sample includes 100,000 to 150,000 distinct CDR3 sequences, just under 15% seen only once; the top ten take roughly a fifth. Sequencing was carried out using whole blood. These receptors all stem from an adult who was a healthcare worker with PCR-confirmed SARS-CoV-2 infection or an uninfected control (not recorded which).

The rearrangement uses TRBV19 and TRBJ1-1; a weak D match, TRBD1 (5 bases). The CDR3 has 13 residues. Deletions cut 6 bases from V and 6 bases from J, with 14 bases between. The germline CDR1 and CDR2 sequences are LNHDA and SQIVND (reference sequence). The CDR3 DNA is TGTGCCAGTAGCCGGGACTACGGGGCTGAAGCTTTCTTT. Translation gives CASSRDYGAEAFF.

V gene TRBV9 combines with J gene TRBJ2-3, with 7 positions matching TRBD2. Germline V lookup: CDR1 SGDLS, CDR2 YYNGEE. Trimming at V came to 4 bases and at J to 1 base, leaving 12 bases not matched to a gene. The CDR3 spans 17 residues. The CDR3 nucleotides read TGTGCCAGCAGCTATTTGCCTCCGGGGGGAGGCACAGATACGCAGTATTTT. It yields the protein CASSYLPPGGGTDTQYF. The full variable domain, in which reference TRBV9 and TRBJ2-3 provide the parts outside the CDR3, is DSGVTQTPKHLITATGQRVTLRCSPRSGDLSVYWYQQSLDQGLQFLIQYYNGEERAKGNILERFSAQQFPDLHSELNLSSLELGDSALYFCASSYLPPGGGTDTQYFGPGTRLTVL.

DNA of the CDR3: TGTGCCAGCAGCTGGGGCGGACAAGAGACCCAGTACTTC. Amino acid sequence: CASSWGGQETQYF. The chain recombines TRBV7-3 with TRBJ2-5, with D possibly TRBD1 on 5 matching bases. The ends were cut back, 4 bases at V and 2 bases at J, with 8 bases in the middle. This CDR3 region has 13 residues. CDR1 and CDR2 (germline): SGHTA, FQGTGA.

For the CDR3, the DNA is TGTGCCAGCAGCCCGTCAGGGGGTTCGGTGAATTCACCCCTCCACTTT. Encoded protein: CASSPSGGSVNSPLHF. The rearrangement links TRBV3-1 to TRBJ1-6; 7 nucleotides match TRBD1. V lost 4 bases, J lost 7 bases, and 10 bases stayed unmatched. Germline V gene sequence: CDR1 LGHDT, CDR2 YNNKEL (reference sequence). The CDR3 runs to 16 residues.

The chain couples TRBV6-2 or TRBV6-3 to TRBJ2-7; TRBD1 aligns across 7 bases. Germline-derived CDR1 and CDR2 are MNHEY and SVGEGT. This CDR3 region has 14 residues. Unmatched junction bases numbered 9, after V lost 6 bases and J lost 4 bases. CDR3 sequence: CASRTPGQLYEQYF. In nucleotides, the CDR3 is TGTGCCAGCAGGACCCCGGGACAGCTTTACGAGCAGTACTTC.